This T cell receptor beta chain came from a study of human T cells and chemical hapten exposure. Points from the study as a whole: Compared with pre-sensitization or healthy control sets, expanded TCRs clustered more.

TCRdb ran MiXCR on the RACE reads and lists one entry per CDR3 protein. The table includes more than 300,000 distinct CDR3 sequences, 5% to 6.5% detected once. Trimming stripped 1 base from V and 1 base from J, with 22 bases between. The CDR3 is made up of 19 amino acids. For this clonotype: Its antigen remains unknown.

Specified time point: pre-sensitization, week 0. Treatment noted: therapeutic diphenylcyclopropenone sensitization with weekly scalp DPC. The TCR sequence derives from a woman younger than 30 with alopecia areata. Some clones in this sample may be carry-over from other donors' samples. The rearrangement links TRBV12-3 or TRBV12-4 to TRBJ1-1; D is uncertain. The material sequenced was whole blood, taken in connection with sensitization to the hapten diphenylcyclopropenone (DPC). CDR3 loop: CASSLDRTLPWSGNTEAFF. In DNA form, the CDR3 reads TGTGCCAGCAGTTTAGACAGAACTCTCCCGTGGTCAGGGAACACTGAAGCTTTCTTT.